This record concerns one T cell receptor (beta chain) sequence. V lost 6 bases to trimming and J lost 0 bases, with 15 bases between them. Germline CDR1 is MDHEN and CDR2 is SYDVKM. The CDR3 sequence is 16 residues long. TCRdb fed the RT-PCR reads into MiXCR, producing one record per CDR3 protein. The table lists more than 600,000 distinct CDR3 sequences, 14% of them singletons. This receptor was obtained from a female donor in good health, serving as a healthy control. This rearrangement joins TRBV28 to TRBJ1-5, with a weak D call TRBD1 (5 bases). The material sequenced was memory CD4+ T cells from blood. CDR3 sequence reads: CASSPLTDSSNQPQHF. Written as DNA, the CDR3 is TGTGCCAGCAGCCCCCTTACTGACAGTAGCAATCAGCCCCAGCATTTT. The complete variable domain, with remaining parts taken from reference TRBV28 and TRBJ1-5, reads DVKVTQSSRYLVKRTGEKVFLECVQDMDHENMFWYRQDPGLGLRLIYFSYDVKMKEKGDIPEGYSVSREKKERFSLILESASTNQTSMYLCASSPLTDSSNQPQHFGDGTRLSIL.